Listed below are T cell receptor beta chains from one sample, sequenced in a study of shared clonotypes between healthy human individuals. Measured with immunoSEQ multiplex PCR; TCRdb has only the in-frame clones, and not every one. This sample yields roughly 1,000,000 clones, of which more than 75% are seen a single time; 0.5% to 0.65% belongs to the top ten. The sequencing sample was made of memory CD4+ T cells from PBMCs. Receptor source: a man aged 18 to 35 in good health. Some clones in this sample may be carry-over from other donors' samples. The CDR3 runs from the conserved cysteine through the conserved F or W. D genes are given only for firm matches. Not every row has a clone size; where given, it reads once, few, many or a size class.

>TRBD2|once|TRBV20-1|TRBJ2-1
TGCAGTGCTCCTAGCGGGGGGCAGTTCTTC
CSAPSGGQFF
>.|.|TRBV14|TRBJ2-4
TGTGCCAGCAGCCCAATGTTGGGGCCCCTAAACATTCAGTACTTC
CASSPMLGPLNIQYF
>.|.|TRBV5-8|TRBJ2-7
TGTGCCAGCAGCTTGGCCAGGGCTGAGCAGTACTTC
CASSLARAEQYF
>.|.|TRBV28|TRBJ1-3
TGTGCCAGCCGAACCATGGGAAACACCATATATTTT
CASRTMGNTIYF
>.|.|TRBV11-2|TRBJ1-5
TGTGCCAGCAGCTTAGATGATAGCAATCAGCCCCAGCATTTT
CASSLDDSNQPQHF
>.|.|TRBV2|TRBJ1-5
TGTGCCAGCAGTGTTCGCCAGGTGGAGCCCCAGCATTTT
CASSVRQVEPQHF
>.|.|TRBV6-5|TRBJ2-7
TGTGCCACCCGATCAGACGGTACCTACGAGCAGTACTTC
CATRSDGTYEQYF
>TRBD2|.|TRBV7-2|TRBJ2-7
TGTGCCAGCAGCTCGGGACTAGCGGGAGAGGGAGAGCAGTACTTC
CASSSGLAGEGEQYF
>TRBD1|.|TRBV9|TRBJ1-5
TGTGCCAGCAGCGGAGGGGACAGGGACAACAATCAGCCCCAGCATTTT
CASSGGDRDNNQPQHF
>TRBD1|.|TRBV28|TRBJ1-4
TGTGCCAGCAGTTCGCCGGGACAGGCTGAAAAACTGTTTTTT
CASSSPGQAEKLFF
>.|.|TRBV4-1|TRBJ2-1
TGCGCCAGCAGCCAAGATCAGATGGCTAGCGCGTTGGGATATGAGCAGTTCTTC
CASSQDQMASALGYEQFF
>TRBD1|.|TRBV6-5|TRBJ2-1
TGTGCCAGCAGTTACTCTTCACAGGGGTCCTACAATGAGCAGTTCTTC
CASSYSSQGSYNEQFF
>.|.|TRBV28|TRBJ1-3
TGTGCCAGCAGTCGTTGGCACATTCGGCCGGGAAACACCATATATTTT
CASSRWHIRPGNTIYF
>TRBD1|.|TRBV5-1|TRBJ1-1
TGCGCCAGCAGATTCGACGGGACAGGGGACGTTGAAGCTTTCTTT
CASRFDGTGDVEAFF
>.|.|TRBV5-1|TRBJ2-5
TGCGCCAGCAGCTTGAACGAGCCGAGCCAAGAGACCCAGTACTTC
CASSLNEPSQETQYF
>.|many|TRBV21-1|TRBJ1-1
TGTGCCAGCAGCAGCGACAGGGACACTGAAGCTTTCTTT
CASSSDRDTEAFF
>TRBD1|.|TRBV28|TRBJ2-7
TGTGCCAGCAGTAAAGCAGGGGGCTCAAACGAGCAGTACTTC
CASSKAGGSNEQYF
>.|.|TRBV7-8|TRBJ1-4
TGTGCCAGCAGCTTAATGAGTCAGCGTAATGAAAAACTGTTTTTT
CASSLMSQRNEKLFF
>TRBD1|.|TRBV25-1|TRBJ2-1
TGTGCCAGCAGGGGGACAGCCCACTACAATGAGCAGTTCTTC
CASRGTAHYNEQFF
>.|.|TRBV28|TRBJ1-5
TGTGCCAGCTTCGAAGGAAGCAATCAGCCCCAGCATTTT
CASFEGSNQPQHF
>.|.|TRBV7-9|TRBJ1-5
TGTGCCAGCAGCTTAGTTTCGGGTCAGCCCCAGCATTTT
CASSLVSGQPQHF
>.|few|TRBV29-1|TRBJ1-2
TGCAGCGTTGAAATCGGGTCAGGGAGGGTCTATGGCTACACCTTC
CSVEIGSGRVYGYTF
>.|.|TRBV7-3|TRBJ2-3
TGTGCCAGCAGCTTAGAGAGGAGCACAGATACGCAGTATTTT
CASSLERSTDTQYF
>.|.|TRBV9|TRBJ2-7
TGTGCCATCATCGATCGCAGCGCGGCCTACGAGCAGTACTTC
CAIIDRSAAYEQYF
>.|.|TRBV7-3|TRBJ1-2
TGTGCCAGCAGCTTCGAGTCTAACTATGGCTACACCTTC
CASSFESNYGYTF
>.|.|TRBV2|TRBJ1-3
TGTGCCAGCGAGACAAGGGGAAACACCATATATTTT
CASETRGNTIYF
>.|.|TRBV4-1|TRBJ2-7
TGCGCCAGCAGTGAGGGGGGGGCCTTGGGGATTCACGAGCAGTACTTC
CASSEGGALGIHEQYF
>.|.|TRBV4-1|TRBJ1-5
TGCGCCAGCAGCCAAGTATCAGGGGACGGCAATCAGCCCCAGCATTTT
CASSQVSGDGNQPQHF
>.|many|TRBV6-1|TRBJ2-7
TGTGCCAGCAGGGGTATGCGGGACCTTTTC
CASRGMRDLF
>.|.|TRBV20-1|TRBJ2-1
TGCAGTGATACTAGGGGAGGTGAGCAGTTCTTC
CSDTRGGEQFF
>.|.|TRBV28|TRBJ1-4
TGTGCCAGCAGTTTAGGGTCAGGGATTGAAAAACTGTTTTTT
CASSLGSGIEKLFF
>.|.|TRBV2|TRBJ1-1
TGTGCCAGCCTCAAGGGGACTAACACTGAAGCTTTCTTT
CASLKGTNTEAFF
>TRBD1|.|TRBV30|TRBJ2-7
TGTGCCTGGAGTCGGGACAGGGGGCGGTACGAGCAGTACTTC
CAWSRDRGRYEQYF
>.|few|TRBV11-3|TRBJ2-2
TGTGCCAGCAGCCCGGGACTGGGCGGGGAGCTGTTTTTT
CASSPGLGGELFF
>TRBD1|.|TRBV5-1|TRBJ1-2
TGCGCCAGCAGCTTGGCGGGACAGGGCATTGGCTACACCTTC
CASSLAGQGIGYTF
>TRBD1|.|TRBV28|TRBJ2-1
TGTGCCAGCCTAGGGACAGGGGGAGATGAGCGGTTCTTC
CASLGTGGDERFF
>.|.|TRBV5-4|TRBJ2-1
TGTGCCAGCAGCTTTCGGCTAGCTCCGAATGAGCAGTTCTTC
CASSFRLAPNEQFF
>.|.|TRBV4-1|TRBJ2-5
TGCGCCAGCAGCCCCGGTTCGACCGAGGAGACCCAGTACTTC
CASSPGSTEETQYF
>TRBD2|once|TRBV19|TRBJ2-1
TGTGCCACTGGGACTAGCGGGATCAATGAGCAGTTCTTC
CATGTSGINEQFF
>TRBD2|.|TRBV27|TRBJ2-2
TGTGCCAGCAGTTTAACTGGGACTAGCGGGAGGTCAAACACCGGGGAGCTGTTTTTT
CASSLTGTSGRSNTGELFF
>TRBD2|.|TRBV7-2|TRBJ2-1
TGTGCCAGCAGCTCACAGGGAGTTAGCGGGACCAATGAGCAGTTCTTC
CASSSQGVSGTNEQFF
>.|few|TRBV4-3|TRBJ2-2
TGCGCCAGCAGCCAAGATGACCGTTCCCCCGGGGAGCTGTTTTTT
CASSQDDRSPGELFF
>.|once|TRBV5-1|TRBJ2-1
TGCGCCAGCAGCAGTCCAGGGAGCTCCTACAATGAGCAGTTCTTC
CASSSPGSSYNEQFF
>.|few|TRBV18|TRBJ1-1
TGTGCCAGCTCACAAAACAGGGAGGCGGAAGCTTTCTTT
CASSQNREAEAFF
>.|.|TRBV10-2|TRBJ2-5
TGCGCCAGCACGTCAACTAGTAGGCAAGAGACCCAGTACTTC
CASTSTSRQETQYF
>.|.|TRBV11-2|TRBJ1-4
TGTGCCAGCACCAAGACCCCCGTAGCCAATGAAAAACTGTTTTTT
CASTKTPVANEKLFF
>.|.|TRBV7-9|TRBJ2-2
TGTGCCAGCAGCTTGAAGCGGAACACCGGGGAGCTGTTTTTT
CASSLKRNTGELFF
>.|once|TRBV27|TRBJ1-5
TGTGCCAGCATTGGGCTGGGCGGGAACAATCAGCCCCAGCATTTT
CASIGLGGNNQPQHF
>TRBD2|.|TRBV5-1|TRBJ2-7
TGCGCCAGCAGCTTGACCCCGGGGGGAAGCTCCTACGAGCAGTACTTC
CASSLTPGGSSYEQYF
>TRBD1|many|TRBV6-1|TRBJ1-1
TGTGCCAGCAGTGACCGGACAGGGTTCACTGAAGCTTTCTTT
CASSDRTGFTEAFF
>TRBD2|.|TRBV5-1|TRBJ2-7
TGCGCCAGCAGTTCGAATAGCGGGGTCTACGAGCAGTACTTC
CASSSNSGVYEQYF
>TRBD2|.|TRBV27|TRBJ2-7
TGTGCCAGCAGCCGCCGCACCAACATACTAGCGGCCCGCACCTACGAGCAGTACTTC
CASSRRTNILAARTYEQYF
>.|.|TRBV4-1|TRBJ1-5
TGCGCCAGCAGCCCGGGCCAGGGTGAGTATCAGCCCCAGCATTTT
CASSPGQGEYQPQHF
>.|.|TRBV7-2|TRBJ2-5
TGTGCCAGCAGCCCCCAGACTGGAGACCAAGAGACCCAGTACTTC
CASSPQTGDQETQYF
>.|.|TRBV10-3|TRBJ2-7
TGTGCCATCAGTGTTGACAGGAGCTCCTACGAGCAGTACTTC
CAISVDRSSYEQYF